This T cell receptor beta chain derives from a study of hypomethylating agent response in myelodysplastic syndrome. Study summary: Of about a dozen patients, 5 carried TET2, the most frequent mutation.

Survey resolution used two replicates of about 200 ng, totaling approximately 400 ng DNA. Only in-frame clones appear in the TCRdb table, and some are missing; sequencing was by immunoSEQ multiplex PCR. The sample includes several thousand clones, roughly 80% seen only once; the top ten take 18%. Germline lookup yields CDR1 LNHDA and CDR2 SQIVND (reference sequence). Trimming removed 6 bases from V and 2 bases from J; junction bases left unmatched: 2. This CDR3 has 16 residues. Findings and caveats of the study: Whether shared GLIPH2 clusters recognize novel MDS antigens was not confirmed.

A remark on this clone: No antigen is known for it.

The chain combines TRBV19 with TRBJ2-6; TRBD1 matches at 12 bases. The sequencing used bone marrow, collected before or after starting hypomethylating agent treatment for myelodysplastic syndrome (not recorded which). The clonotype comes from a human donor with myelodysplastic syndrome. The CDR3 DNA sequence: TGTGCCAGTAGGGGACAGGGGGCGACTGGGGCCAACGTCCTGACTTTC. It codes for CASRGQGATGANVLTF.